This T cell receptor beta chain was recorded in a study of shared clonotypes between healthy human individuals. Study-level background: The study used three CD4 naive, three CD4 memory, two CD8 naive and one CD8 memory plate per donor.

The repertoire was sequenced with immunoSEQ multiplex PCR; TCRdb's copy has only in-frame clones and lacks some. The table records about 2.4 million clones, roughly 93% of them present only once. Adult Caucasians living in Nashville, Tennessee made up all of the donors. This CDR3 region has 17 residues. Germline V CDR1 and CDR2: MNHNS, SASEGT. J gave up 1 base and V 0 bases, and 5 bases lay outside the gene matches. The chain carries TRBV6-1 and TRBJ2-3; 9 nucleotides line up with TRBD2. Sequencing input: naive CD4+ T cells from PBMCs. As to subset: CD45RA+ positively selected. The source of this sequence is a man between 18 and 29 years old in good health. Some clones in this sample may be carry-over from other donors' samples. The DNA for the CDR3 is TGTGCCAGCAGTGAAGCGGTGAGACTAGCGGGCACAGATACGCAGTATTTT. Amino acid sequence: CASSEAVRLAGTDTQYF.